The next 2 T cell receptor beta chains were all read from a single sample in a study of T cell responses to AZD1222 COVID-19 vaccine. Measured with immunoSEQ multiplex PCR; TCRdb has only the in-frame clones, and not every one. The repertoire holds about 110,000 clones, with around 89% as singletons. The specimen was peripheral blood, collected on day 0 of AZD1222 vaccination. The receptors were sampled from an adult in good health.

Here the CDR3 DNA reads TGTGCCAGCAGCTTAGCGCAGGGTTTGAAGTCCGGGGAGCTGTTTTTT. Protein product: CASSLAQGLKSGELFF. This chain uses TRBV7-9 with TRBJ2-2; tentative D call: TRBD1 (5 bases). Germline V lookup: CDR1 SEHNR, CDR2 FQNEAQ (reference sequence). This CDR3 is built from 16 residues. Trimming shortened V by 0 bases and J by 6 bases, and 14 bases separated the two germline ends.

This chain connects TRBV29-1 to TRBJ2-7; TRBD1 matches at 9 bases. Germline assignment: CDR1 SQVTM and CDR2 ANQGSEA. This CDR3 spans 13 amino acids. V shed 1 base and J 3 bases; nucleotides not matched to a gene: 1. CDR3 amino acids: CSVEGTGVYEQYF. The CDR3 DNA follows: TGCAGCGTTGAAGGGACAGGGGTCTACGAGCAGTACTTC.